One T cell receptor (beta chain) is described in this entry. Repertoires were generated with immunoSEQ multiplex PCR, while TCRdb's copy carries only in-frame clones and drops some. The top ten clones hold 1.1% of a sample with tens of thousands of clones, around 84% of them seen once. This sample was included in a study of OX40 agonist ivuxolimab in advanced cancers. Study background: Age averaged roughly 60 years (range 23 to 79), and 82.7% were male.

Deletions cut 6 bases from V and 4 bases from J, with 12 bases between. CDR3 length: 13 amino acids. CDR1 and CDR2 (germline): SEHNR, FQNEAQ (reference sequence). The rearrangement joins TRBV7-9 to TRBJ1-1; D gene ambiguous. The origin of this receptor is an adult with an advanced solid tumor such as melanoma, head and neck, liver or kidney cancer. Sample: CD4+ or CD8+ T cells sorted from blood, taken in a trial of the OX40 agonist ivuxolimab. Here the CDR3 DNA reads TGTGCCAGCAGAAGACACCAGTCCACTGAAGCTTTCTTT. It yields the protein CASRRHQSTEAFF.